This T cell receptor beta chain was observed in a study of beta chain features in type 1 diabetes. Overall study context: Healthy donors resembled patients in age, gender and cell yields. The number of sorted cells examined across all samples was approximately 100 million.

In regard to this clone: Antigen specificity is unknown.

Study-wide points: Type 1 diabetes patients had VDJ junctions that carried fewer insertions and more deletions. All four CD4+ subsets from Type 1 diabetes patients carried moderately but significantly shorter TCRB CDR3s.

Sorted populations all exceeded 98% purity. Reverse transcribing all isolated RNA meant expressed TCRB transcripts were sequenced. TCRdb's copy holds only in-frame clones and misses some; the assay was immunoSEQ multiplex PCR. The sample lists hundreds of thousands of clones; roughly 13% were seen once. The sequenced material came from naive CD4+ T cells from blood. The TCR was taken from a man younger than 35 with type 1 diabetes.

CDR3 bases: TGTGCCAGCAGTCCCGCGACAGGGGGGTACGAGCAGTACTTC. Amino acids: CASSPATGGYEQYF. This chain joins TRBV28 and TRBJ2-7; 9 bases fit TRBD1. The J segment lost 4 bases and the V segment lost 5 bases, leaving 6 bases of the junction unmatched. CDR1 and CDR2 from the germline V gene are MDHEN and SYDVKM. CDR3 size: 14 residues.